These 27 T cell receptor beta chains were all obtained from the same sample, sequenced in a study of a mutant IDH1 vaccine in newly diagnosed glioma. TCRdb keeps only in-frame clones here, not all; method: immunoSEQ multiplex PCR. The sample yields 50,000 to 70,000 clones, roughly 68% seen once. The antigens these receptors bind are not known. As to time point: week 35, safety follow-up. Topical imiquimod accompanied each vaccine dose, which consisted of 300 ug of mutant IDH1 20-mer peptide. The sample was PBMCs, taken from a glioma patient whose treatment included an IDH1 peptide vaccine. All receptors come from a man aged 45 to 65 with glioma.

The rearrangement links TRBV2 to TRBJ2-3; 7 bases align to TRBD2. The ends lost 4 bases at V and 4 bases at J; junction bases unmatched: 14. This CDR3 has 17 residues. Per germline, CDR1 SNHLY and CDR2 FYNNEI. The chain's CDR3 is CASSGETSLDRSDTQYF. The CDR3 DNA follows: TGTGCCAGCAGTGGGGAGACTAGCTTGGATCGATCAGATACGCAGTATTTT.

The chain recombines TRBV30 with TRBJ2-2; D gene ambiguous. V was clipped by 4 bases and J by 5 bases, with 14 bases between them. Germline V CDR1 and CDR2: GTSNPN, SVGIG (reference sequence). The CDR3 runs to 14 residues. CDR3 coding DNA: TGTGCCTGGATCGGCCCACTACGAACCGGGGAGCTGTTTTTT. Protein sequence: CAWIGPLRTGELFF.

The V and J genes are TRBV30 and TRBJ1-2; D is undetermined. CDR3 size: 14 residues. The germline V and J ends were trimmed by 2 bases and 6 bases, with 16 bases remaining between them. Germline V gives CDR1 GTSNPN, CDR2 SVGIG (reference sequence). The CDR3 nucleotides are TGTGCCTGGAGTACCGCTTGGGGAATTAATGGCTACACCTTC. This codes for CAWSTAWGINGYTF. Using reference TRBV30 and TRBJ1-2 for the parts outside the CDR3, the full variable domain is SQTIHQWPATLVQPVGSPLSLECTVEGTSNPNLYWYRQAAGRGLQLLFYSVGIGQISSEVPQNLSASRPQDRQFILSSKKLLLSDSGFYLCAWSTAWGINGYTFGSGTRLTVV.

This chain joins TRBV6-4 and TRBJ2-2; no clear D. The CDR3 sequence is 13 residues long. Trimming stripped 6 bases from V and 5 bases from J, with 10 bases between. Per germline, CDR1 MRHNA and CDR2 SNTAGT. DNA for the CDR3: TGTGCCAGCAGAGCAACCTCAACCGGGGAGCTGTTTTTT. Amino acids: CASRATSTGELFF.

The chain has TRBV28 and TRBJ1-1; a possible D gene is TRBD1 (5 bases). The CDR3 is made up of 14 amino acids. Germline V gives CDR1 MDHEN, CDR2 SYDVKM. V was trimmed by 3 bases and J by 1 base, leaving 9 bases between them. CDR3 protein: CASSLGRENTEAFF. The CDR3 bases are TGTGCCAGCAGTTTGGGACGGGAGAACACTGAAGCTTTCTTT. The full variable domain, in which reference TRBV28 and TRBJ1-1 provide the parts outside the CDR3, is DVKVTQSSRYLVKRTGEKVFLECVQDMDHENMFWYRQDPGLGLRLIYFSYDVKMKEKGDIPEGYSVSREKKERFSLILESASTNQTSMYLCASSLGRENTEAFFGQGTRLTVV.

The chain has TRBV9 and TRBJ1-1; D is unclear. There are 13 residues in the CDR3. Germline assignment: CDR1 SGDLS and CDR2 YYNGEE. Trimming left V 0 bases short and J 1 base short, with 4 bases between. This chain's CDR3 is CASSVGTNTEAFF. The CDR3 nucleotides read TGTGCCAGCAGCGTAGGGACGAACACTGAAGCTTTCTTT.

The chain is built from TRBV14 and TRBJ2-7; D is unresolved. Deletions cut 3 bases from V and 7 bases from J, with 16 bases between. Looked up from germline, CDR1 is SGHDN and CDR2 is FVKESK. The CDR3 contains 14 residues. The CDR3 DNA reads TGTGCCAGCAGCCACTCCGGACGGACCCGGGAGCAGTACTTC. This encodes CASSHSGRTREQYF.

V is TRBV6-6 and J is TRBJ1-1; the D gene is possibly TRBD1 (5 bases). Trimming pared 8 bases from V and 6 bases from J, leaving 13 bases between. CDR1 is MNHNY and CDR2 is SVGAGI in the germline V gene (reference sequence). The CDR3 runs 12 residues. The CDR3 region has the DNA TGTGCCAGCCGGATCCTGGGGGCTGAAGCTTTCTTT. It yields the protein CASRILGAEAFF.

This rearrangement joins TRBV19 to TRBJ1-4; 9 bases fit TRBD1. The CDR3 totals 16 residues. Looked up from germline, CDR1 is LNHDA and CDR2 is SQIVND (reference sequence). V shed 6 bases and J 0 bases; nucleotides not matched to a gene: 5. The CDR3 here is CASSSGTGTTNEKLFF. CDR3 nucleotides: TGTGCCAGTAGCTCCGGGACAGGGACAACTAATGAAAAACTGTTTTTT.

The rearrangement links TRBV6-5 to TRBJ1-5; a possible D gene is TRBD1 (5 bases). The CDR3 is 15 amino acids. CDR1 and CDR2 (germline): MNHEY, SVGAGI. Deletions cut 4 bases from V and 3 bases from J, with 13 bases between. CDR3 protein: CASSSRGGANQPQHF. The DNA of the CDR3 is TGTGCCAGCAGTTCCCGGGGGGGAGCCAATCAGCCCCAGCATTTT.

This chain joins TRBV2 and TRBJ1-1; D might be TRBD1 (6 bases). V was pared by 8 bases and J by 6 bases, with 22 bases between. There are 15 residues in the CDR3. Germline V gene data show CDR1 as SNHLY and CDR2 as FYNNEI. CDR3 sequence (DNA): TGTGCCAGCTGCCGGGATAGGGGGGGCAGCCCTGAAGCTTTCTTT. It translates to CASCRDRGGSPEAFF.

The V gene is TRBV27, the J gene TRBJ2-7, with 12 bases matching TRBD2. The J segment lost 3 bases and the V segment lost 2 bases, leaving 2 bases of the junction unmatched. The CDR3 sequence is 15 residues long. Germline loops: CDR1 MNHEY, CDR2 SMNVEV (reference sequence). CDR3 residues: CASSLKLAGGYEQYF. In DNA form, the CDR3 reads TGTGCCAGCAGTTTAAAACTAGCGGGGGGCTACGAGCAGTACTTC.

The rearrangement links TRBV9 to TRBJ2-7; D perhaps matches TRBD2 (5 bases). Between the trimmed V and J ends, which lost 6 bases and 1 base, there was a span of 26 bases. This CDR3 region has 18 residues. From germline, CDR1 is SGDLS and CDR2 YYNGEE. The CDR3 DNA sequence: TGTGCCAGCACCCCGATGGTGGACGATTCGGGGTGGTCCTACGAGCAGTACTTC. This sequence encodes CASTPMVDDSGWSYEQYF. Full variable domain (remainder filled in from reference TRBV9 and TRBJ2-7): DSGVTQTPKHLITATGQRVTLRCSPRSGDLSVYWYQQSLDQGLQFLIQYYNGEERAKGNILERFSAQQFPDLHSELNLSSLELGDSALYFCASTPMVDDSGWSYEQYFGPGTRLTVT.

This clone came up a few times. This chain connects TRBV4-2 to TRBJ1-4; D gene uncertain. Trimming cost V 4 bases and J 5 bases, with 14 bases left between them. This CDR3 is 15 amino acids long. In germline, CDR1 is LGHNA, CDR2 YNFKEQ. CDR3 protein: CASSLGGPKNEKLFF. The CDR3, as DNA: TGTGCCAGCAGCCTCGGTGGACCGAAGAATGAAAAACTGTTTTTT.

The genes are TRBV6-5 and TRBJ2-4; TRBD1 matches at 10 bases. Losses at the gene ends were 4 bases for V and 7 bases for J; bases not matched to a gene: 4. In germline, CDR1 is MNHEY, CDR2 SVGAGI. This CDR3 is 14 amino acids long. The CDR3 protein is CASSWTGGWNIQYF. In DNA, the CDR3 is TGTGCCAGCAGTTGGACAGGGGGGTGGAACATTCAGTACTTC.

The chain links TRBV27 to TRBJ2-7, with 9 bases that match TRBD1. Trimming cost V 3 bases and J 3 bases; bases outside gene matches: 9. CDR3 size: 16 residues. Germline V lookup: CDR1 MNHEY, CDR2 SMNVEV (reference sequence). CDR3 sequence (DNA): TGTGCCAGCAGTTTCCCTTTGGACAGGGGTTGCTACGAGCAGTACTTC. Protein sequence: CASSFPLDRGCYEQYF.

V gene TRBV19 combines with J gene TRBJ2-7; TRBD2 matches at 7 bases. CDR1 is LNHDA, CDR2 SQIVND, per germline (reference sequence). This CDR3 comprises 15 residues. Trimming cost V 4 bases and J 0 bases; bases outside gene matches: 6. The CDR3 spells CASSKREGRSYEQYF. In DNA, the CDR3 is TGTGCCAGTAGTAAAAGGGAGGGCCGCTCCTACGAGCAGTACTTC.

The V gene is TRBV14, the J gene TRBJ1-6, with D possibly TRBD1 on 5 matching bases. The germline V and J ends were trimmed by 0 bases and 8 bases, with 14 bases remaining between them. The CDR3 extends over 16 amino acids. Germline V lookup: CDR1 SGHDN, CDR2 FVKESK. CDR3 DNA: TGTGCCAGCAGCCAAGATCACCCTCGAGGGGATTCACCCCTCCACTTT. Translated: CASSQDHPRGDSPLHF.

V and J are TRBV5-5 and TRBJ2-7; the match to TRBD1 covers 7 bases. The CDR3 loop spans 12 amino acids. V was clipped by 2 bases and J by 5 bases; unmatched bases: 1. From germline, CDR1 is SGHKS and CDR2 YYEKEE (reference sequence). The CDR3 DNA reads TGTGCCAGCAGCTTTACAGGGGACGAGCAGTACTTC. Protein: CASSFTGDEQYF.

The chain joins TRBV9 to TRBJ1-1; D not certain. This CDR3 is built from 12 residues. V lost 0 bases and J 7 bases, leaving 7 bases between the germline ends. The V gene's germline CDR1 is SGDLS and CDR2 YYNGEE. CDR3 protein: CASSVELGEAFF. CDR3 sequence (DNA): TGTGCCAGCAGCGTAGAGCTGGGTGAAGCTTTCTTT.

The chain combines TRBV29-1 with TRBJ1-1; 7 nucleotides agree with TRBD1. This CDR3 contains 14 residues. The germline CDR1 and CDR2 sequences are SQVTM and ANQGSEA. Trimming took 3 bases from V and 5 from J; bases not matched to a gene: 9. This CDR3 is CSVDYRQGGTEAFF. The CDR3 region has the DNA TGCAGCGTTGATTACCGACAGGGCGGGACTGAAGCTTTCTTT.

The genes are TRBV30 and TRBJ2-5; TRBD2 matches at 9 bases. The CDR3 runs 15 residues. Germline V lookup: CDR1 GTSNPN, CDR2 SVGIG (reference sequence). V dropped 0 bases and J dropped 5; count of bases not matched to a gene: 7. Here the CDR3 reads CAWSVISGGPETQYF. For the CDR3, the DNA is TGTGCCTGGAGTGTAATTAGCGGGGGTCCTGAGACCCAGTACTTC.

In this sample, this clone turned up once. The chain has TRBV4-3 and TRBJ1-4, with D tentatively TRBD1 (5 bases). V was clipped by 1 base and J by 8 bases, with 14 bases between them. Germline values: CDR1 LGHNA, CDR2 YSLEER. The CDR3 length is 15 residues. The CDR3 DNA reads as TGCGCCAGCAGCCAAGGTGGACCGCAGGGAGAAAAACTGTTTTTT. This sequence encodes CASSQGGPQGEKLFF.

This clone was seen only a few times. The chain links TRBV4-2 to TRBJ1-5; D gene uncertain. The V end lost 0 bases, the J end lost 9 bases, and 9 bases lay between the germline ends. This CDR3 spans 13 amino acids. Germline V gene data show CDR1 as LGHNA and CDR2 as YNFKEQ. The CDR3 DNA sequence: TGTGCCAGCAGCCAAGATCGGCTAGGGCCCCAGCATTTT. It specifies CASSQDRLGPQHF.

This chain connects TRBV7-8 to TRBJ1-3; D might be TRBD1 (5 bases). Germline V lookup: CDR1 SGHVS, CDR2 FQNEAQ. V was cut by 4 bases and J by 4 bases, with 8 bases left in between. The length of the CDR3 is 13 residues. Written as DNA, the CDR3 is TGTGCCAGCAGCTCTTACAGGGGAAACACCATATATTTT. Translating it yields CASSSYRGNTIYF. The full variable domain, rest sourced from reference TRBV7-8 and TRBJ1-3, is GAGVSQSPRYKVAKRGQDVALRCDPISGHVSLFWYQQALGQGPEFLTYFQNEAQLDKSGLPSDRFFAERPEGSVSTLKIQRTQQEDSAVYLCASSSYRGNTIYFGEGSWLTVV.

The V call is TRBV2, the J call TRBJ1-1; no clear D gene. The germline CDR1 and CDR2 sequences are SNHLY and FYNNEI. This CDR3 is 14 amino acids long. V was cut by 2 bases and J by 3 bases, with 10 bases left in between. CDR3 in amino acids: CASSELPSDTEAFF. The CDR3 DNA follows: TGTGCCAGCAGTGAACTCCCCTCGGACACTGAAGCTTTCTTT. The full variable domain, completed using reference TRBV2 and TRBJ1-1, is EPEVTQTPSHQVTQMGQEVILRCVPISNHLYFYWYRQILGQKVEFLVSFYNNEISEKSEIFDDQFSVERPDGSNFTLKIRSTKLEDSAMYFCASSELPSDTEAFFGQGTRLTVV.

The chain is built from TRBV7-3 and TRBJ2-1, with D perhaps being TRBD1 or TRBD2 (5 bases each). Germline V gene data show CDR1 as SGHTA and CDR2 as FQGTGA. The germline V and J ends were trimmed by 4 bases and 6 bases, with 10 bases remaining between them. The CDR3 sequence is 13 residues long. The DNA of the CDR3 is TGTGCCAGCAGCTCGGGGCCCGGCAATGAGCAGTTCTTC. Its translation: CASSSGPGNEQFF.